At least ten counts were recorded for the clone carrying this T cell receptor beta chain. Its matching antigen is unknown. Trimming left V 2 bases short and J 8 bases short, with 12 bases between. The CDR3 consists of 13 residues. Germline values: CDR1 MGHDK, CDR2 SYGVNS. The sample originates from a study of blood T cells in healthy people across ages. Next came a second PCR, run for roughly 6 to 11 cycles, which used a sample-barcoded 5' primer along with a J-beta primer mix. TCRdb processed the 5' RACE reads anew with MiXCR; each CDR3 protein has one entry. The repertoire consists of over a million distinct CDR3 sequences, with 35% to 45% occurring once and the leading ten covering around 8%. Study-wide results and limits: Reliance upon unsorted PBMCs precluded definitive naive versus antigen-experienced comparison. Donor CMV infection status was unknown, possibly confounding age-related changes in expanded clonotypes.

The receptor comes from a woman under 30 in good health. The chain joins TRBV25-1 to TRBJ1-2; no firm D call. The sequenced sample consisted of blood. As DNA, the CDR3 is TGTGCCAGCAGTGAAGGCGGGGTCTACGGCTACACCTTC. Protein sequence: CASSEGGVYGYTF.